These T cell receptor beta chains were read from a single sample in a study of shared clonotypes between healthy human individuals. This table comes from immunoSEQ multiplex PCR, and its TCRdb copy is limited to in-frame clones, with some not included. The sample includes some 530,000 clones, approximately 80% of them seen just once. Sequenced sample: PBMCs. All receptors derive from a middle-aged woman in good health. Some clones in this sample may be carry-over from other donors' samples. Both conserved end residues are part of each CDR3. The D gene is left open where the match is weak. For some rows the clone size is stated as once, few or many, or as a class when expanded; others skip it.

d_gene: -; abundance: once; v_gene: TRBV5-1; j_gene: TRBJ2-3; CDR3aa: CASSLLDRRVPAPQYF; CDR3nt: TGCGCCAGCAGCTTACTAGACCGGCGAGTCCCAGCCCCGCAGTATTTT
d_gene: -; abundance: -; v_gene: TRBV6-1; j_gene: TRBJ2-7; CDR3aa: CASSWGDYEQYF; CDR3nt: TGTGCCAGCAGTTGGGGCGACTACGAGCAGTACTTC
d_gene: -; abundance: -; v_gene: TRBV28; j_gene: TRBJ1-2; CDR3aa: CASSLEQLYGYTF; CDR3nt: TGTGCCAGCAGTTTAGAGCAACTCTATGGCTACACCTTC
d_gene: TRBD2; abundance: -; v_gene: TRBV7-8; j_gene: TRBJ2-1; CDR3aa: CASGSSGSSSYNEQFF; CDR3nt: TGTGCCAGCGGGTCTAGCGGTTCAAGTTCCTACAATGAGCAGTTCTTC
d_gene: -; abundance: few; v_gene: TRBV19; j_gene: TRBJ2-2; CDR3aa: CASSISTSNTGELFF; CDR3nt: TGTGCCAGTAGTATAAGCACGTCGAACACCGGGGAGCTGTTTTTT
d_gene: -; abundance: -; v_gene: TRBV7-2; j_gene: TRBJ2-5; CDR3aa: CASSLTGLAETQYF; CDR3nt: TGTGCCAGCAGCTTAACAGGGTTGGCGGAGACCCAGTACTTC
d_gene: TRBD2; abundance: -; v_gene: TRBV30; j_gene: TRBJ2-3; CDR3aa: CAWKHSGRRVTDTQYF; CDR3nt: TGTGCCTGGAAACATAGCGGGAGAAGGGTCACAGATACGCAGTATTTT
d_gene: TRBD2; abundance: -; v_gene: TRBV9; j_gene: TRBJ2-1; CDR3aa: CASSPGLADYNEQFF; CDR3nt: TGTGCCAGCAGCCCTGGACTAGCAGATTACAATGAGCAGTTCTTC
d_gene: -; abundance: -; v_gene: TRBV7-9; j_gene: TRBJ1-1; CDR3aa: CASSPPLRGPAFF; CDR3nt: TGTGCCAGCAGCCCGCCGTTGCGGGGGCCGGCTTTCTTT
d_gene: -; abundance: -; v_gene: TRBV2; j_gene: TRBJ1-4; CDR3aa: CASGTTNEKLFF; CDR3nt: TGTGCCAGCGGGACAACTAATGAAAAACTGTTTTTT
d_gene: -; abundance: -; v_gene: TRBV12-2; j_gene: TRBJ2-7; CDR3aa: CASRSEAPSYEQYF; CDR3nt: TGTGCAAGTCGCTCAGAAGCGCCCTCCTACGAGCAGTACTTC
d_gene: -; abundance: -; v_gene: TRBV6-5; j_gene: TRBJ2-7; CDR3aa: CASRAPPGSYEQYF; CDR3nt: TGTGCCAGCAGAGCCCCCCCAGGGTCCTACGAGCAGTACTTC
d_gene: -; abundance: -; v_gene: TRBV30; j_gene: TRBJ1-5; CDR3aa: CAWARGRDQPQHF; CDR3nt: TGTGCCTGGGCGCGGGGGCGGGACCAGCCCCAGCATTTT
d_gene: -; abundance: once; v_gene: TRBV6-1; j_gene: TRBJ2-4; CDR3aa: CASRAEDFNIQYF; CDR3nt: TGTGCCAGCAGGGCCGAGGACTTTAACATTCAGTACTTC
d_gene: -; abundance: -; v_gene: TRBV14; j_gene: TRBJ2-7; CDR3aa: CASSQVYEQYF; CDR3nt: TGTGCCAGCAGCCAAGTTTACGAGCAGTACTTC
d_gene: -; abundance: -; v_gene: TRBV4-3; j_gene: TRBJ2-7; CDR3aa: CASSQDRTQQYF; CDR3nt: TGCGCCAGCAGCCAAGATCGGACGCAGCAGTACTTC
d_gene: TRBD2; abundance: -; v_gene: TRBV7-3; j_gene: TRBJ2-7; CDR3aa: CASSAQPGLAGDKQYF; CDR3nt: TGTGCCAGCAGTGCCCAACCGGGACTAGCGGGAGATAAGCAGTACTTC
d_gene: -; abundance: -; v_gene: TRBV27; j_gene: TRBJ2-3; CDR3aa: CASSSGRGYTDTQYF; CDR3nt: TGTGCCAGCAGTTCTGGCCGGGGCTACACAGATACGCAGTATTTT
d_gene: -; abundance: few; v_gene: TRBV6-1; j_gene: TRBJ2-6; CDR3aa: CASSPSGSGANVLTF; CDR3nt: TGTGCCAGCAGTCCTTCAGGATCCGGGGCCAACGTCCTGACTTTC
d_gene: -; abundance: -; v_gene: TRBV7-9; j_gene: TRBJ2-1; CDR3aa: CASSSTPGLKDNEQFF; CDR3nt: TGTGCCAGCAGCTCAACGCCGGGACTGAAAGACAATGAGCAGTTCTTC
d_gene: TRBD1; abundance: -; v_gene: TRBV6-1; j_gene: TRBJ1-1; CDR3aa: CASSAHRGRETEAFF; CDR3nt: TGTGCCAGCAGTGCCCACAGGGGGCGAGAAACTGAAGCTTTCTTT
d_gene: -; abundance: -; v_gene: TRBV19; j_gene: TRBJ1-5; CDR3aa: CASRLKSRLSSDQPQHF; CDR3nt: TGTGCCAGTAGGTTAAAGTCCCGCCTCTCTTCTGATCAGCCCCAGCATTTT